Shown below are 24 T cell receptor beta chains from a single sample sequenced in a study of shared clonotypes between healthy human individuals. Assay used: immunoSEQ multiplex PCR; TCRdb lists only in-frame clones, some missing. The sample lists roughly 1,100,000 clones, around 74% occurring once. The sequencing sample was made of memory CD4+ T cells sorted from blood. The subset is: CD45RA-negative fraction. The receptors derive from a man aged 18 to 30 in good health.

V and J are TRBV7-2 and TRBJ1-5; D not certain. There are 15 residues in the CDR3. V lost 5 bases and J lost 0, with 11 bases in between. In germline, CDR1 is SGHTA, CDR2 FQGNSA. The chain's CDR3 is CASSLLGYSNQPQHF. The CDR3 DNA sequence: TGTGCCAGCAGCCTCCTCGGTTATAGCAATCAGCCCCAGCATTTT.

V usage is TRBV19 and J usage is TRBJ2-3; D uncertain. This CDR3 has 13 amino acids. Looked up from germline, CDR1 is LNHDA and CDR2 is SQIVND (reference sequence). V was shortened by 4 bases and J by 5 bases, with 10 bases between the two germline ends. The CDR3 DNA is TGTGCCAGTAGTACGAGTGCCAGAGATACGCAGTATTTT. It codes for CASSTSARDTQYF.

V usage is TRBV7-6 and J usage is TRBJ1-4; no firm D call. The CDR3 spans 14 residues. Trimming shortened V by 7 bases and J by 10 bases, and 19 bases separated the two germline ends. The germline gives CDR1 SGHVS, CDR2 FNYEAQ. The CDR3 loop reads CASTPTALLGKLFF. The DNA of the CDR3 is TGTGCCAGCACCCCGACCGCCCTACTTGGAAAACTGTTTTTT.

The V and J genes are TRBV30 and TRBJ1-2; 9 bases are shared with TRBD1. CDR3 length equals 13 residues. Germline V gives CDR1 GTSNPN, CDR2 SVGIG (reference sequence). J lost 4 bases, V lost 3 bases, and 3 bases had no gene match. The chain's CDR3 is CAWRRTGVYGYTF. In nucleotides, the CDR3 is TGTGCCTGGAGAAGGACAGGGGTCTATGGCTACACCTTC.

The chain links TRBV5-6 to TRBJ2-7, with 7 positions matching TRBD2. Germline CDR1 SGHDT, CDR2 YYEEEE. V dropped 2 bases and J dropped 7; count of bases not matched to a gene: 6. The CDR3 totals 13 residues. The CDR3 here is CASSLPYGGEQYF. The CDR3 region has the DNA TGTGCCAGCAGCTTACCCTACGGGGGGGAGCAGTACTTC.

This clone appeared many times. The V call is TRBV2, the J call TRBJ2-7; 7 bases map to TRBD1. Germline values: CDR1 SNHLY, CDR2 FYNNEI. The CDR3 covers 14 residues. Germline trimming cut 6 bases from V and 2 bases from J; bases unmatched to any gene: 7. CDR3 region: CASRLRQGTYEQYF. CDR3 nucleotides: TGTGCCAGCAGGTTGCGACAGGGAACCTACGAGCAGTACTTC.

CDR3 in amino acids: CASSQDIGGWAPLHF. CDR3 nucleotide sequence: TGCGCCAGCAGCCAAGATATCGGGGGTTGGGCACCCCTCCACTTT. The gene calls are TRBV4-1 and TRBJ1-6; TRBD1 might be the D (5 bases). The V end was cut by 0 bases, the J end by 11 bases, with 14 bases between. The CDR3 runs 15 residues. Germline CDR1 and CDR2: MGHRA and YSYEKL.

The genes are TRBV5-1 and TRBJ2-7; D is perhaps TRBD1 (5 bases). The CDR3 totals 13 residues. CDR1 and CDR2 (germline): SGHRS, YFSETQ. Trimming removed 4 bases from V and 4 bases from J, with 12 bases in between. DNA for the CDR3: TGCGCCAGCAGCGGGGCAGGGATGTACGAGCAGTACTTC. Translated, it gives CASSGAGMYEQYF.

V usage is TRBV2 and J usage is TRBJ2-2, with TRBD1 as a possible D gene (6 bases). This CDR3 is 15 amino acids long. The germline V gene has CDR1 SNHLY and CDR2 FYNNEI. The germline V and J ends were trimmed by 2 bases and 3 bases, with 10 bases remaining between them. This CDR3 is CASSEQGRYTGELFF. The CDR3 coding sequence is TGTGCCAGCAGTGAACAGGGGCGATACACCGGGGAGCTGTTTTTT.

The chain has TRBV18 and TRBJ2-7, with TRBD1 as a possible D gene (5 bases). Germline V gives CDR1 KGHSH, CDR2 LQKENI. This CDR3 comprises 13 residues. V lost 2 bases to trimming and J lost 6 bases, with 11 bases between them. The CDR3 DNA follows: TGTGCCAGCTCACCAATTGGGGCTACCGAGCAGTACTTC. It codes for CASSPIGATEQYF. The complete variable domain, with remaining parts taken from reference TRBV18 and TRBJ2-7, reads NAGVMQNPRHLVRRRGQEARLRCSPMKGHSHVYWYRQLPEEGLKFMVYLQKENIIDESGMPKERFSAEFPKEGPSILRIQQVVRGDSAAYFCASSPIGATEQYFGPGTRLTVT.

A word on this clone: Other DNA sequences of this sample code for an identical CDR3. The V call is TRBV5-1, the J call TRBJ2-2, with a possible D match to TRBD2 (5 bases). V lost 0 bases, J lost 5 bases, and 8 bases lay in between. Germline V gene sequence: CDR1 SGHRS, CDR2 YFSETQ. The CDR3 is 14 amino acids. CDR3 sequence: CASSLGSGTGELFF. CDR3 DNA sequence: TGCGCCAGCAGCTTGGGATCGGGGACCGGGGAGCTGTTTTTT.

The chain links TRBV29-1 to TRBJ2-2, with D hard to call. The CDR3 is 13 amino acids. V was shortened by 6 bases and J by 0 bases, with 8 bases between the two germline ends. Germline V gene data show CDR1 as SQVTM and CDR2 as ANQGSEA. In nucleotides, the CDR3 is TGCAGCGTCAATCCTTCGAACACCGGGGAGCTGTTTTTT. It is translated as CSVNPSNTGELFF.

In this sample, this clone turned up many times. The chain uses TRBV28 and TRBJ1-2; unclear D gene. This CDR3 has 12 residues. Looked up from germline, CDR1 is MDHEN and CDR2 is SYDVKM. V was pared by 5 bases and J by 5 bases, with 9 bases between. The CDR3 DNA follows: TGTGCCAGCAGTAGTGGCCCATATGGCTACACCTTC. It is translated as CASSSGPYGYTF.

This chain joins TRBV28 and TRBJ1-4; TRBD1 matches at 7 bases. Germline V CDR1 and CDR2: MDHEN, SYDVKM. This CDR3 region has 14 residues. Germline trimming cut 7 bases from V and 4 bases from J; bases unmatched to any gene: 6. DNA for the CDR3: TGTGCCAGCAATTCGGGACAGTTTAATGAAAAACTGTTTTTT. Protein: CASNSGQFNEKLFF.

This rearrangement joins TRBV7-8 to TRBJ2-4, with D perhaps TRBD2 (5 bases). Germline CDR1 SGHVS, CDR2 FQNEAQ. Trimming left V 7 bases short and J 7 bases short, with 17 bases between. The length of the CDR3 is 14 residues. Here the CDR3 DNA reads TGTGCCAGCACCACAGAGGGTGGGGAGAACATTCAGTACTTC. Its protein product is CASTTEGGENIQYF.

This CDR3 is CASSPPGPNTGELFF. The CDR3 region has the DNA TGCGCCAGCAGCCCCCCGGGGCCGAACACCGGGGAGCTGTTTTTT. The chain uses TRBV4-3 and TRBJ2-2; D is possibly TRBD1 or TRBD2 (5 bases each). V was pared by 4 bases and J by 0 bases, with 9 bases between. The germline CDR1 and CDR2 sequences are LGHNA and YSLEER. The CDR3 has 15 residues.

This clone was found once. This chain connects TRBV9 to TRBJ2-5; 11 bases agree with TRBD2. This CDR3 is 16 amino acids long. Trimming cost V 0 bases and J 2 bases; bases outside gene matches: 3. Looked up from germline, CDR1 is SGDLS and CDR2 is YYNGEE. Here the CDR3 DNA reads TGTGCCAGCAGCGTAGGACTAGCGGGGACTCAAGAGACCCAGTACTTC. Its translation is CASSVGLAGTQETQYF.

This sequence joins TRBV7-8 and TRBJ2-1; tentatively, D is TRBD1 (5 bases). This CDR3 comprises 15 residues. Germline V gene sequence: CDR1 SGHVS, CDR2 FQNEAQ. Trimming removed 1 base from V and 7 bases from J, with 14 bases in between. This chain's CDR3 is CASSLGAQRQNEQFF. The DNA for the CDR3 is TGTGCCAGCAGCTTAGGTGCCCAGAGACAGAATGAGCAGTTCTTC. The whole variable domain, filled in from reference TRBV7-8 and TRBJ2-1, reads GAGVSQSPRYKVAKRGQDVALRCDPISGHVSLFWYQQALGQGPEFLTYFQNEAQLDKSGLPSDRFFAERPEGSVSTLKIQRTQQEDSAVYLCASSLGAQRQNEQFFGPGTRLTVL.

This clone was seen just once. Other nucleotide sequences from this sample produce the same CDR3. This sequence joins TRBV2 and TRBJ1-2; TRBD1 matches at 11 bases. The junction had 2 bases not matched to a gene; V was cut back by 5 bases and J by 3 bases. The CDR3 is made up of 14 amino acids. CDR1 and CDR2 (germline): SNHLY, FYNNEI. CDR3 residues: CASSRDRGDYGYTF. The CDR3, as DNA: TGTGCCAGCAGTAGGGACAGGGGGGACTATGGCTACACCTTC.

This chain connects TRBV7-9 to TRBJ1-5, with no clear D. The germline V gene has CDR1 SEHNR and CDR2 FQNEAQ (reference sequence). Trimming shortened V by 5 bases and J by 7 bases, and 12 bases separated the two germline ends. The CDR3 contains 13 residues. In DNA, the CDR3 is TGTGCCAGCAGCGTGGGAGGAGACCAGCCCCAGCATTTT. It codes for CASSVGGDQPQHF.

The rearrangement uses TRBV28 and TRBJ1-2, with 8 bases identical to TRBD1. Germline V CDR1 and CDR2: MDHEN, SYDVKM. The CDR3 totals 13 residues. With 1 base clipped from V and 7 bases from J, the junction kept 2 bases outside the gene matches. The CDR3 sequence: CASSLLQGGGYTF. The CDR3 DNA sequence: TGTGCCAGCAGTTTATTACAGGGGGGTGGCTACACCTTC.

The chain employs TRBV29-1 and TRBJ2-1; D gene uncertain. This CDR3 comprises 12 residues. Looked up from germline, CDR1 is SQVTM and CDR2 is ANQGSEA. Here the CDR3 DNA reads TGCAGGGGGTCAGGTGGGCTTGGTGAGCAGTTCTTC. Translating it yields CRGSGGLGEQFF.

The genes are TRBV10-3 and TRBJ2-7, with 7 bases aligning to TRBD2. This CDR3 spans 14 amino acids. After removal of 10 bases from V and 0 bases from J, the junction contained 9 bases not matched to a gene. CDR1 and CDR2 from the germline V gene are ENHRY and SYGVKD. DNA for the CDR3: TGTGCCACAATGGGGACTATCCTCTCCTACGAGCAGTACTTC. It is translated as CATMGTILSYEQYF.

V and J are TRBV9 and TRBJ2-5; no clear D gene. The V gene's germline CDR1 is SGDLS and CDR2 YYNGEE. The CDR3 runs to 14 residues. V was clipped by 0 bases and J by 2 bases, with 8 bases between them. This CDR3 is CASSVGVYQETQYF. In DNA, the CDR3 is TGTGCCAGCAGCGTAGGCGTGTATCAAGAGACCCAGTACTTC.